This TCR beta chain came from a study of cytomegalovirus exposure and HLA in healthy donors. The CDR3 spans 16 residues. From germline, CDR1 is LGHNA and CDR2 YNFKEQ. V lost 0 bases to trimming and J lost 7 bases, with 15 bases between them. Study findings and constraints: The investigators catalogued under 200 TCR beta chains as cytomegalovirus-associated. Analysis was carried out at a later point, and it linked a missense DCLRE1C variant to TCR beta V- and J-gene trimming. Per published reports, the classifier diagnosed cytomegalovirus status with high specificity and sensitivity.

This clone showed up just once. Its cognate antigen is unknown. The PCR used 60 Vbeta and 13 Jbeta primers. Assay used: immunoSEQ multiplex PCR; TCRdb lists only in-frame clones, some missing. The sample contains some 180,000 clones, around 76% of which appear only once. This rearrangement joins TRBV4-2 to TRBJ1-4; D perhaps matches TRBD1 (5 bases). Material: PBMCs. This TCR was recovered from a woman in her thirties in good health and CMV-seropositive. CDR3 protein: CASSQDITRASEKLFF. In nucleotides, the CDR3 is TGTGCCAGCAGCCAAGACATCACCAGGGCTAGTGAAAAACTGTTTTTT.